This T cell receptor beta chain stems from a study of blood T cell repertoires in COVID-19. Clones were read by immunoSEQ multiplex PCR, and TCRdb kept only the in-frame ones, dropping some. The table lists 300,000 to 350,000 clones, around 90% of them singletons. Looked up from germline, CDR1 is GTSNPN and CDR2 is SVGIG (reference sequence). V lost 0 bases, J lost 0 bases, and 8 bases lay in between. The CDR3 covers 14 residues. The sample comprised peripheral blood. The clonotype was recovered from a woman aged 55-69 years with COVID-19, enrolled during active disease. This sequence joins TRBV30 and TRBJ1-1; possibly TRBD1 for D (5 bases). CDR3 bases: TGTGCCTGGAGTGTACTGGGGCTGAACACTGAAGCTTTCTTT. Amino acid sequence: CAWSVLGLNTEAFF.